This T cell receptor beta chain came from a study of blood T cell repertoires in COVID-19 (dated by TCRdb to the early 2020s). Regarding the study in general: The collaborator samples originated in the United States, Italy and Spain and spanned the acute and convalescent phases of COVID-19. Subjects who had been exposed to COVID-19, were actively infected with it, or had recovered from it provided the deeply sampled blood TCRbeta repertoires that made up the dataset. Where HLA class I and class II types were available, the types were taken from metadata supplied by the sample provider, not from assay-based typing. The repertoires were released in a freely available public database meant as a resource for research on the immune response to SARS-CoV-2. The prospective study material was composed of cDNA or gDNA derived from T cells, B-cell-depleted T cells, or PBMCs. The sample metadata nearly always contained a de-identified subject ID, COVID-19 status, age in years and sex. The samples were drawn from the first 160 participants of the ongoing ImmuneRACE study and from 1,200 or so subjects provided by 6 global collaborators.

General findings and caveats noted by the study authors: The amount of clinical and demographic metadata varied by source and participant and was provided uncurated.

The immunoSEQ Assay, a bias-controlled multiplex PCR, was used to amplify TCRbeta CDR3 regions from genomic DNA. In the original analysis: Within the assay, amplification of reference gene primers was used to estimate how many nucleated cells each sample contained. To quantify the absolute abundance of each unique TCRbeta CDR3 rearrangement, sequence reads were collapsed and filtered. For each sample, productive Simpson clonality was calculated by taking the square root of Simpson's diversity index across productive rearrangements. The source is immuneACCESS, and TCRdb retained only in-frame sequences with V and J called. Part of the clones is not carried over; for the studies checked, unresolved V genes explain less than half of this, and the remainder is unexplained. V and J calls and clone size are those listed in that table; D and trimming were worked out from the DNA. The table for this sample lists around 270,000 clones; approximately 86% of them were counted only once. Jointly, the top ten make up around 9.5% of the sample.

In regard to this clone: The target of this receptor is not known. Sequence at one end of the junction differs from germline and may be a read error.

The CDR3, cysteine through phenylalanine, is 14 amino acids long. The kept DNA is CDR3 alone, 42 bases in frame from the first base. CDR1 and CDR2, per the germline V gene, are SGHTA and FQGNSA. Another Seattle source contributed samples from volunteer blood donors who had recovered from COVID-19. The collaborating institutions used their own protocols to collect whole blood in K2EDTA tubes. For TCRbeta analysis, collaborator samples were shipped as frozen whole blood, as isolated PBMCs, or as DNA extracted from either sample type. This chain joins TRBV7-2 to TRBJ2-7, with 12 junctional bases fitting TRBD2. The TCR originated in a man aged 35 to 55 who had recovered from COVID-19. Sequenced material: peripheral blood. The CDR3 is CASSLAGGDYEQYF. The sequence in DNA is TGTGCCAGCAGCCTAGCGGGAGGGGACTACGAGCAGTACTTC.